The clone carrying this T cell receptor (beta chain) was observed a few times. This entry belongs to a study of T-cell reconstitution after alpha-beta-depleted transplantation in children. Losses at the gene ends were 0 bases for V and 0 bases for J; bases not matched to a gene: 7. This CDR3 is built from 17 residues. Germline V gene data show CDR1 as DFQATT and CDR2 as SNEGSKA (reference sequence). Unique molecular identifiers were incorporated when the TCRbeta library was constructed. TCRdb re-derived calls from the PCR reads in MiXCR, one entry per CDR3 protein. This table has 100,000 or so distinct CDR3 sequences, around 5.9% appearing once.

The chain recombines TRBV20-1 with TRBJ1-3, with TRBD1 matching over 8 bases. The TCR was taken from a female patient aged 2 to 10 who had a stem cell transplant for Fanconi anemia, so the T cells may come from the graft donor. Sequences were derived from PBMCs, mostly from graft donor cells, sampled 60 days after TCRalphabeta/CD19-depleted stem cell transplant. The DNA of the CDR3 is TGCAGTGCTAGAGACGAACAGGGGGTAGTCTCTGGAAACACCATATATTTT. Amino acid sequence: CSARDEQGVVSGNTIYF.